This T cell receptor (beta chain) was recorded in a study of identical twins. Study outcomes and limitations: Less excess twin sharing appeared in beta out-of-frame sequences.

Many counts were recorded for this clonotype. Its specificity is not known. The CDR3 has 13 residues. V was trimmed by 0 bases and J by 7 bases, leaving 12 bases between them. Germline CDR1 DFQATT, CDR2 SNEGSKA (reference sequence). Each CDR3 protein is one row after TCRdb ran MiXCR on the 5' RACE reads. This sample has approximately 94,000 distinct CDR3 sequences, with 4.5% to 6.5% found just once. This clonotype originated in a woman aged 45-65 years in good health. Sequenced input: memory T cells sorted from blood. V gene TRBV20-1 combines with J gene TRBJ1-2; no clear D. The CDR3 here is CSARDGKKGGYTF. CDR3 DNA: TGCAGTGCTAGAGACGGGAAGAAAGGTGGCTACACCTTC.